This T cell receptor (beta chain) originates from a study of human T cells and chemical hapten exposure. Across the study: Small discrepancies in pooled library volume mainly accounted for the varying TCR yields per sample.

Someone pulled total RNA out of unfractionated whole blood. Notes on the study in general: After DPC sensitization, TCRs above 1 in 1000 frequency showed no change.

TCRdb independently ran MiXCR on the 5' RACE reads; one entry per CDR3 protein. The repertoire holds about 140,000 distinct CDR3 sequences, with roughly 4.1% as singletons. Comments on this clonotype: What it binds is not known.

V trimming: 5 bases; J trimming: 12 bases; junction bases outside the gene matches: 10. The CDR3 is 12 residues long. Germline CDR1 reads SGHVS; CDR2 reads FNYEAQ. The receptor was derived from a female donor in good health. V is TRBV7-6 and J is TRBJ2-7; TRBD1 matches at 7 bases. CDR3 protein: CASSPSDRVWYF. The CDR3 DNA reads TGTGCCAGCAGCCCCAGCGACAGGGTGTGGTACTTC.